These 20 T cell receptor beta chains share one sample of origin, sequenced in a study of blood T cell repertoires in COVID-19. Produced via immunoSEQ multiplex PCR; TCRdb's table is partial and in-frame only. The data show approximately 240,000 clones, with roughly 82% seen just once and under 5.5% held by the top ten. The sequenced material came from peripheral blood. These receptors all come from a woman older than 75 with active or convalescent COVID-19.

The chain combines TRBV6-1 with TRBJ1-2, with 9 bases aligning to TRBD1. The CDR3 loop spans 15 amino acids. The germline V gene has CDR1 MNHNS and CDR2 SASEGT. The junction had 11 bases not matched to a gene; V was cut back by 6 bases and J by 6 bases. CDR3 region: CASSGSGQGADGYTF. The CDR3 coding sequence is TGTGCCAGCAGCGGGTCGGGACAGGGAGCGGATGGCTACACCTTC.

V usage is TRBV27 and J usage is TRBJ2-3; no firm D call. This CDR3 contains 14 residues. The germline V gene has CDR1 MNHEY and CDR2 SMNVEV (reference sequence). Trimming left V 2 bases short and J 1 base short, with 7 bases between. The CDR3 sequence is CASSLMAGTDTQYF. The CDR3 bases are TGTGCCAGCAGTTTAATGGCAGGCACAGATACGCAGTATTTT.

The gene calls are TRBV9 and TRBJ2-7; 9 bases match TRBD2. This CDR3 region has 16 residues. Germline lookup yields CDR1 SGDLS and CDR2 YYNGEE. V trimming: 0 bases; J trimming: 3 bases; junction bases outside the gene matches: 7. DNA for the CDR3: TGTGCCAGCAGCGTAGCAGCGGGAGGTCCCCTCTACGAGCAGTACTTC. Protein: CASSVAAGGPLYEQYF.

CDR3 residues: CASRRNQGSGELFF. The CDR3 region has the DNA TGCGCCAGCAGAAGAAACCAGGGTTCCGGGGAGCTGTTTTTT. The chain uses TRBV10-2 and TRBJ2-2, with a weak D call TRBD1 (5 bases). V was cut by 6 bases and J by 6 bases, with 14 bases left in between. The CDR3 length is 14 residues. The V gene's germline CDR1 is WSHSY and CDR2 SAAADI.

The V call is TRBV29-1, the J call TRBJ1-5; 7 bases match TRBD1. Losses at the gene ends were 4 bases for V and 1 base for J; bases not matched to a gene: 1. This CDR3 comprises 13 residues. Germline values: CDR1 SQVTM, CDR2 ANQGSEA. In DNA, the CDR3 is TGCAGCGTTGCCAGGGGGAGCAATCAGCCCCAGCATTTT. As protein: CSVARGSNQPQHF. Combining the CDR3 with reference TRBV29-1 and TRBJ1-5 gives the whole variable domain SAVISQKPSRDICQRGTSLTIQCQVDSQVTMMFWYRQQPGQSLTLIATANQGSEATYESGFVIDKFPISRPNLTFSTLTVSNMSPEDSSIYLCSVARGSNQPQHFGDGTRLSIL.

V is TRBV6-5 and J is TRBJ1-2; the D gene is possibly TRBD1 (5 bases). Germline values: CDR1 MNHEY, CDR2 SVGAGI. The CDR3 sequence is 13 residues long. V shed 6 bases and J shed 0 bases, with 8 bases lying between them. CDR3: CASSPTANYGYTF. The CDR3 DNA reads as TGTGCCAGCAGCCCGACAGCTAACTATGGCTACACCTTC.

This clone was observed a single time. The V gene is TRBV10-1, the J gene TRBJ1-2; no definite D call. Germline V gene sequence: CDR1 WNHNN, CDR2 SYGVQD (reference sequence). This CDR3 contains 12 residues. V shed 3 bases and J shed 1 base, with 3 bases lying between them. CDR3 sequence (DNA): TGCGCCAGCAGTGACCATAACTATGGCTACACCTTC. Translated: CASSDHNYGYTF.

Only a few counts were recorded for this clone. The chain recombines TRBV6-5 with TRBJ1-2; TRBD1 might be the D (5 bases). This CDR3 comprises 12 residues. Trimming removed 9 bases from V and 4 bases from J, with 12 bases in between. Germline assignment: CDR1 MNHEY and CDR2 SVGAGI. The chain's CDR3 is CASTGSSYGYTF. The CDR3 nucleotides read TGTGCCAGTACAGGTTCCAGCTATGGCTACACCTTC.

This clone was picked up a small number of times. The chain carries TRBV2 and TRBJ1-2; D is possibly TRBD1 (6 bases). Trimming removed 2 bases at V and 6 bases at J, with 13 bases between. This CDR3 spans 14 amino acids. Germline V gene data show CDR1 as SNHLY and CDR2 as FYNNEI. In nucleotides, the CDR3 is TGTGCCAGCAGTGAATGGCGGGCAGGGGATGGCTACACCTTC. Amino acid sequence: CASSEWRAGDGYTF.

The chain carries TRBV2 and TRBJ1-5, with D perhaps matching TRBD1 (6 bases). The CDR3 contains 13 residues. Germline CDR1 is SNHLY and CDR2 is FYNNEI. Trimming shortened V by 4 bases and J by 10 bases, and 14 bases separated the two germline ends. The CDR3 region is CASSGNRDTPQHF. CDR3 in DNA: TGTGCCAGCAGTGGAAACAGGGATACACCCCAGCATTTT.

Written as DNA, the CDR3 is TGTGCCAGCAGCTTTCGTGGCAATCAGCCCCAGCATTTT. Its protein product is CASSFRGNQPQHF. The genes are TRBV7-8 and TRBJ1-5, with D uncertain. Germline V lookup: CDR1 SGHVS, CDR2 FQNEAQ. Trimming stripped 3 bases from V and 2 bases from J, with 5 bases between. The CDR3 contains 13 residues.

In its sample, this clone was seen many times. The V gene is TRBV28, the J gene TRBJ1-5; 7 nucleotides agree with TRBD1. The V and J ends lost 2 bases and 5 bases, in that order; junction bases with no gene match: 6. The CDR3 contains 15 residues. Germline V gene data show CDR1 as MDHEN and CDR2 as SYDVKM. For the CDR3, the DNA is TGTGCCAGCAGTTTAGCGGGACAGAGTTATCAGCCCCAGCATTTT. Translation: CASSLAGQSYQPQHF. The whole variable domain, remainder taken from reference TRBV28 and TRBJ1-5, is DVKVTQSSRYLVKRTGEKVFLECVQDMDHENMFWYRQDPGLGLRLIYFSYDVKMKEKGDIPEGYSVSREKKERFSLILESASTNQTSMYLCASSLAGQSYQPQHFGDGTRLSIL.

This sequence joins TRBV12-3 or TRBV12-4 and TRBJ2-3; D remains unclear. The V end lost 5 bases, the J end lost 4 bases, and 10 bases lay between the germline ends. CDR3 size: 13 residues. In DNA form, the CDR3 reads TGTGCCAGCAGTAAGAGAAGCGCAGATACGCAGTATTTT. Encoded protein: CASSKRSADTQYF.

The V call is TRBV19, the J call TRBJ1-2; D is uncertain. The CDR3 spans 11 residues. In germline, CDR1 is LNHDA, CDR2 SQIVND (reference sequence). V lost 6 bases and J lost 6, with 8 bases in between. As DNA, the CDR3 is TGTGCCAGTAGCGAAGAGAATGGCTACACCTTC. Residues: CASSEENGYTF.

The chain joins TRBV19 to TRBJ2-1, with D possibly TRBD2 on 6 matching bases. The V and J ends lost 1 base and 4 bases respectively, with 11 bases between them. Germline V gives CDR1 LNHDA, CDR2 SQIVND (reference sequence). The length of the CDR3 is 15 residues. Here the CDR3 DNA reads TGTGCCAGTAGTATAGGCGGGACTTATTACAATGAGCAGTTCTTC. As protein: CASSIGGTYYNEQFF.

To note about this clone: Other nucleotide sequences in the sample specify the same CDR3. The chain is built from TRBV15 and TRBJ1-2; D not certain. The CDR3 sequence is 15 residues long. Trimming pared 0 bases from V and 0 bases from J, leaving 8 bases between. Germline-derived CDR1 and CDR2 are LNHNV and YYDKDF (reference sequence). The CDR3 protein is CATSRDRGANYGYTF. As DNA, the CDR3 is TGTGCCACCAGCAGAGACCGGGGAGCTAACTATGGCTACACCTTC.

This clone was picked up a small number of times. The chain has TRBV4-2 and TRBJ1-4, with 7 positions matching TRBD1. The CDR3 has 21 amino acids. Germline V gene sequence: CDR1 LGHNA, CDR2 YNFKEQ. Trimming cost V 0 bases and J 0 bases; bases outside gene matches: 16. The CDR3 loop reads CASSQEVLGDSRFATNEKLFF. The CDR3 DNA is TGTGCCAGCAGCCAAGAAGTACTGGGGGACAGCCGATTTGCAACTAATGAAAAACTGTTTTTT.

The chain links TRBV30 to TRBJ1-2, with D possibly matching TRBD1 (6 bases). Per germline, CDR1 GTSNPN and CDR2 SVGIG (reference sequence). Trimming removed 1 base from V and 4 bases from J, with 16 bases in between. The CDR3 contains 15 residues. CDR3 loop: CAWSGDTTRLYGYTF. The CDR3 DNA reads as TGTGCCTGGAGTGGGGACACCACAAGACTCTATGGCTACACCTTC.

The chain couples TRBV2 to TRBJ1-5, with D possibly matching TRBD1 (6 bases). Germline loops: CDR1 SNHLY, CDR2 FYNNEI. The ends were cut back, 8 bases at V and 5 bases at J, with 13 bases in the middle. CDR3 length equals 13 residues. The DNA of the CDR3 is TGTGCCAGCGCACAGGGTGTCTATCAGCCCCAGCATTTT. This gives the protein CASAQGVYQPQHF.

The genes are TRBV5-4 and TRBJ2-6, with TRBD1 identical over 9 bases. J was trimmed by 4 bases and V by 3 bases; bases with no gene match: 8. Germline-derived CDR1 and CDR2 are SGHNT and YYREEE (reference sequence). This CDR3 is 17 amino acids long. The CDR3 DNA sequence: TGTGCCAGCAGCTGGATGACAGGGGGGAGGGGGGCCAACGTCCTGACTTTC. Its translation is CASSWMTGGRGANVLTF.